The rows below give T cell receptor beta chains drawn from one sample of a study of regulatory T cells in long-lasting Graves disease. In TCRdb, the multiplex PCR reads were re-called with MiXCR into one record per CDR3 protein. The sample gives around 400,000 distinct CDR3 sequences, more than 20% of which show up once; about 29% is in the top ten. The sample here was peripheral blood mononuclear cells (PBMCs), taken when the disease was refractory, from a patient treated with antithyroid drugs. Source of these receptors: a woman aged 40-49 years with Graves disease. CDR3s include the opening cysteine and the closing phenylalanine or tryptophan. Each record gives: D gene, V gene, clone size, J gene, CDR3 DNA, CDR3 protein. A D gene is named only where the DNA matches it firmly. Clone size is stated in some rows and not others, as once, few, many or a class when expanded.

TRBD1	TRBV5-1	many	TRBJ1-1	TGCGCCAGCAGCTTGGGGACAGGGCACACTGAAGCTTTCTTT	CASSLGTGHTEAFF
.	TRBV6-6	once	TRBJ1-2	TGTGCCAGCAGTTACTCGGGGACAACTTCGTTAGGCTACACCTTC	CASSYSGTTSLGYTF
TRBD1	TRBV11-2	many	TRBJ2-4	TGTGCCAGCAGTTCTAGAGGGACAGGGTCGTACTTC	CASSSRGTGSYF
.	TRBV7-9	many	TRBJ2-7	TGTGCCAGCAGCTACATGGGGAGCGGTTACGAGCAGTACTTC	CASSYMGSGYEQYF
.	TRBV28	many	TRBJ2-7	TGTGCCAGCAGTTTAGATCGGACCTACGAGCAGTACTTC	CASSLDRTYEQYF
TRBD1	TRBV11-3	few	TRBJ2-7	TGTGCCAGCAGCCTCCGGACAGGGCAGCAGTACTTC	CASSLRTGQQYF
.	TRBV19	.	TRBJ2-5	TGTGCCAGTAATGGGGTAACCGGGGAAGAGACCCAGTACTTC	CASNGVTGEETQYF
TRBD1	TRBV29-1	.	TRBJ2-5	TGCAGCGTTGGGGAACAGGGGGCTGGGGGGACCCAGTACTTC	CSVGEQGAGGTQYF
.	TRBV20-1	many	TRBJ1-1	TGCAGTGCCAGACGGGTGAACACTGAAGCTTTCTTT	CSARRVNTEAFF
.	TRBV20-1	.	TRBJ2-3	TGCAGTGCTAGAGATGGGGGAGCGGGCACAGATACGCAGTATTTT	CSARDGGAGTDTQYF
TRBD1	TRBV19	few	TRBJ2-2	TGTGCCAGTAGTATATGGGGGACAGGGGATGCCGGGGAGCTGTTTTTT	CASSIWGTGDAGELFF
.	TRBV7-9	.	TRBJ2-7	TGTGCCAGCAGCTTAGAAACAGGGACCTCCTACGAGCAGTACTTC	CASSLETGTSYEQYF
.	TRBV7-9	.	TRBJ1-1	TGTGCCAGCAGCTTAGCGCGTGGAGGAAAAGGGCGGGAAGCTTTCTTT	CASSLARGGKGREAFF
TRBD2	TRBV19	few	TRBJ2-4	TGTGCCAGTAGTATCATGGGAGGGGAGCGTAACATTCAGTACTTC	CASSIMGGERNIQYF
.	TRBV7-9	many	TRBJ2-5	TGTGCCAGCAGCGAGGGACACCTCAAAGAGACCCAGTACTTC	CASSEGHLKETQYF
.	TRBV10-3	many	TRBJ1-2	TGTGCCAGCATCCAGGGCGGCTCTAACTATGGCTACACCTTC	CASIQGGSNYGYTF
.	TRBV28	.	TRBJ2-1	TGTGCCAGCAGTTTATGGCAGGGGCACAATGAGCAGTTCTTC	CASSLWQGHNEQFF
.	TRBV27	many	TRBJ1-5	TGTGCCAGCAGCCCCGGGATTTTAAGCAATCAGCCCCAGCATTTT	CASSPGILSNQPQHF
TRBD1	TRBV12-3/TRBV12-4	many	TRBJ2-7	TGTGCCAGCAGTTTTCGGACAGGGGACTACGAGCAGTACTTC	CASSFRTGDYEQYF
.	TRBV6-1	.	TRBJ2-2	TGTGCCACACGAAGGCGCACCGGGGAGCTGTTTTTT	CATRRRTGELFF
TRBD2	TRBV12-3/TRBV12-4	many	TRBJ2-7	TGTGCCAGCAGTTTAATGGCGGGAGACGAGCAGTACTTC	CASSLMAGDEQYF
.	TRBV7-9	.	TRBJ1-4	TGTGCCAGCAGCTTAGAAGTCGGCGGGTTTGGTGAAAAACTGTTTTTT	CASSLEVGGFGEKLFF
.	TRBV5-4	.	TRBJ1-1	TGTGCCAGCGGCTCGGGCGGGGTGAACACTGAAGCTTTCTTT	CASGSGGVNTEAFF
TRBD1	TRBV20-1	many	TRBJ1-5	TGCAGTTTCCGGGGAAAGGGGGCCCTTACGTATAGCAATCAGCCCCAGCATTTT	CSFRGKGALTYSNQPQHF
.	TRBV4-1	few	TRBJ2-7	TGCGCCAGCAGTCGTTCGGCGGCCGAAGTCTACGAGCAGTACTTC	CASSRSAAEVYEQYF
TRBD2	TRBV27	.	TRBJ2-7	TGTGCCAGCAGTTTATTTGGGACTAGCGCCCCCTACGAGCAGTACTTC	CASSLFGTSAPYEQYF
.	TRBV28	many	TRBJ1-4	TGTGCCAGCAGTTTACCCGGACTCGGGGAGGAAAAACTGTTTTTT	CASSLPGLGEEKLFF
.	TRBV27	few	TRBJ1-5	TGTGCCAGCCACCGGGGGGGCAGGCATAGCAATCAGCCCCAGCATTTT	CASHRGGRHSNQPQHF
TRBD1	TRBV5-8	.	TRBJ2-6	TGTGCCAGCAGCCCGGGACAGAGCTCTGGGGCCAACGTCCTGACTTTC	CASSPGQSSGANVLTF
TRBD1	TRBV10-3	.	TRBJ2-1	TGTGCCATCCTCGGAAAGACAGGGCCTGACTACAATGAGCAGTTCTTC	CAILGKTGPDYNEQFF
TRBD1	TRBV3-1	.	TRBJ1-1	TGTGCCAGCAGCCATACGGGACAGGGTGAAACTGAAGCTTTCTTT	CASSHTGQGETEAFF
TRBD1	TRBV28	many	TRBJ1-1	TGTGCCAGCAGTTTCAGAAATATTAACAGGGGGAAGAACACTGAAGCTTTCTTT	CASSFRNINRGKNTEAFF
.	TRBV7-3	few	TRBJ1-1	TGTGCCAGCAGCTTAATCGGGCCCCCAGGCGCTGAAGCTTTCTTT	CASSLIGPPGAEAFF
.	TRBV5-4	.	TRBJ2-5	TGTGCCAGCAGCTTGGACCCAATTGCAGAGACCCAGTACTTC	CASSLDPIAETQYF
TRBD1	TRBV7-3	few	TRBJ2-7	TGTGCCAGCAGCCCCGGGACAGGGGGTAACTACGAGCAGTACTTC	CASSPGTGGNYEQYF
.	TRBV12-3/TRBV12-4	many	TRBJ1-3	TGTGCCAGCACCTCGTGGGAGGGTCCCTCTGGAAACACCATATATTTT	CASTSWEGPSGNTIYF
TRBD2	TRBV11-2	.	TRBJ2-2	TGTGCCAGCAGCCTAAGACTAGCGGGAGGATGGAACACCGGGGAGCTGTTTTTT	CASSLRLAGGWNTGELFF
.	TRBV20-1	many	TRBJ2-5	TGCAGTGCTGGAGGACCCCAGTACTTC	CSAGGPQYF
TRBD1	TRBV2	many	TRBJ2-2	TGTGCCAGCAGTGTGGGACAGGGGTCTGCCGGGGAGCTGTTTTTT	CASSVGQGSAGELFF
.	TRBV18	.	TRBJ1-1	TGTGCCAGCCATACCGCTGGGGATGGCACTGAAGCTTTCTTT	CASHTAGDGTEAFF
TRBD2	TRBV5-6	.	TRBJ2-7	TGTGCCAGCAGCGCGGTACAGCGGGGAGAATACGAGCAGTACTTC	CASSAVQRGEYEQYF
.	TRBV20-1	.	TRBJ2-7	TGCAGTGCTAGCGATGCAGGAACTTCCTACGAGCAGTACTTC	CSASDAGTSYEQYF
TRBD1	TRBV7-8	few	TRBJ2-2	TGTGCCAGCAGCTTATGGACAGGCACCGGGGAGCTGTTTTTT	CASSLWTGTGELFF
TRBD1	TRBV20-1	many	TRBJ2-7	TGCAGTGCTAAGACCGGACAGGGTGTGATGCAGTACTTC	CSAKTGQGVMQYF
.	TRBV12-3/TRBV12-4	.	TRBJ2-7	TGTGCCAGCAGTTTAGGGGACAGCGGGAGTACTTACGAGCAGTACTTC	CASSLGDSGSTYEQYF
.	TRBV20-1	.	TRBJ2-1	TGCAGTGCCCGAGGTAGCGCGTACAATGAGCAGTTCTTC	CSARGSAYNEQFF
TRBD1	TRBV5-1	.	TRBJ2-7	TGCGCCAGCACCACGACAGGGGCTTTAGGGGAGCAGTACTTC	CASTTTGALGEQYF
.	TRBV15	.	TRBJ2-2	TGTGCCACCAGCAGATTAGGGCAAATCGGCGGGGAGCTGTTTTTT	CATSRLGQIGGELFF
TRBD2	TRBV6-2/TRBV6-3	many	TRBJ2-2	TGTGCCAGCAGTGAACTAGCGGGAGACACCGGGGAGCTGTTTTTT	CASSELAGDTGELFF
.	TRBV28	many	TRBJ2-7	TGTGCCAGCAGTTTTCCCACTCTCTACGAGCAGTACTTC	CASSFPTLYEQYF
.	TRBV2	many	TRBJ1-2	TGTGCCAGCAGAGGGACTACTAACTATGGCTACACCTTC	CASRGTTNYGYTF
.	TRBV28	.	TRBJ1-1	TGTGCCAGCTCACCACCGGCGGGTTGGACTGAAGCTTTCTTT	CASSPPAGWTEAFF
TRBD1	TRBV4-1	.	TRBJ2-7	TGCGCCAGCAGCCAACTCACAGGGGGAAAGGCCTACGAGCAGTACTTC	CASSQLTGGKAYEQYF
.	TRBV10-3	few	TRBJ1-6	TGTGCCATCTCCGAGTTTACAGGGAGCAATTCACCCCTCCACTTT	CAISEFTGSNSPLHF
TRBD2	TRBV5-1	.	TRBJ2-2	TGCGCCAGCCCGACTAAAAACCCCCTTAGCGGGAGGGCCGTCCACACCGGGGAGCTGTTTTTT	CASPTKNPLSGRAVHTGELFF
.	TRBV11-2	many	TRBJ1-1	TGTGCCAGCAGTTTCGGGAGAACTGAAGCTTTCTTT	CASSFGRTEAFF
.	TRBV7-9	few	TRBJ1-1	TGTGCCAGCAGCTTGCTACCGGGAACTTTAAGGAGCACTGAAGCTTTCTTT	CASSLLPGTLRSTEAFF
.	TRBV28	many	TRBJ1-2	TGTGCCAGCAGTTTCGGGGCTGGTGGCTACACCTTC	CASSFGAGGYTF
.	TRBV28	many	TRBJ2-7	TGTGCCAGCACGGTTACCTCTACAGGACTTTACGAGCAGTACTTC	CASTVTSTGLYEQYF
.	TRBV11-1	many	TRBJ2-2	TGTGCCAGCAGCTTAGATAGCAGCGCGAACACCGGGGAGCTGTTTTTT	CASSLDSSANTGELFF